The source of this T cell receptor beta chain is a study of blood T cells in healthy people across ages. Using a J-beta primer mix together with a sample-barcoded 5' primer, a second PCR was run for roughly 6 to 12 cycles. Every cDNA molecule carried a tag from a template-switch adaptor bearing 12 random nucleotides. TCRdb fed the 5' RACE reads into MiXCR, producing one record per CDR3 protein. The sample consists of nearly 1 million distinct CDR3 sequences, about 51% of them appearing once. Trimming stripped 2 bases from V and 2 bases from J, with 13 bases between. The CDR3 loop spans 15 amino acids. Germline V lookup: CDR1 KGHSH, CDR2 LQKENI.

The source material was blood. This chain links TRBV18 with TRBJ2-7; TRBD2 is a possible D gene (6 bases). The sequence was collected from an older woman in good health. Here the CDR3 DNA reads TGTGCCAGCTCACCAGGGGATAGCGGAACCTACGAGCAGTACTTC. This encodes CASSPGDSGTYEQYF.